This T cell receptor (beta chain) is drawn from a study of shared clonotypes between healthy human individuals. The CDR3 is 14 amino acids. V lost 6 bases and J lost 7; bases outside the gene matches: 8. The germline CDR1 and CDR2 sequences are SNHLY and FYNNEI. Sequencing was performed with immunoSEQ multiplex PCR; in TCRdb, only in-frame clones are kept and a portion is missing. The sample holds over a million clones, around three quarters seen once. This receptor was taken from a man aged 18 to 30 in good health. Some clones in this sample may be carry-over from other donors' samples. Input material: memory CD4+ T cells from PBMCs. The subset here: CD45RA-negative fraction. V usage is TRBV2 and J usage is TRBJ1-2, with 10 bases lining up with TRBD1. This CDR3 is CASSSPDRGPGYTF. CDR3 sequence (DNA): TGTGCCAGCAGCTCCCCCGACAGGGGGCCTGGCTACACCTTC.